This T cell receptor beta chain was captured in a study of shared clonotypes between healthy human individuals. The data were produced by immunoSEQ multiplex PCR, yet TCRdb's version contains in-frame clones alone and is incomplete. The sample shows about 2.3 million clones, approximately 93% of them seen only once. Free of recent acute infections or vaccinations, the donors were healthy HIV-negative adults. The CDR3 loop spans 15 amino acids. Germline CDR1 MNHEY, CDR2 SVGAGI. V was shortened by 5 bases and J by 8 bases, with 19 bases between the two germline ends. The receptor was isolated from a man between 18 and 35 years old in good health. Some clones in this sample may be carry-over from other donors' samples. The rearrangement uses TRBV6-5 and TRBJ2-1; D gene uncertain. Material: naive CD4+ T cells from PBMCs. Subset indicated: CD45RA+ positively selected. The CDR3 sequence is CASSPRNRVEDEQFF. In DNA, the CDR3 is TGTGCCAGCAGTCCAAGAAATCGAGTAGAGGATGAGCAGTTCTTC.